This T cell receptor beta chain was identified during a study of breast tumors, draining lymph nodes, adjacent tissues. Axillary draining lymph nodes of breast cancer patients supplied the node samples. MiXCR, applied by TCRdb to the multiplex PCR reads, yields one record per CDR3 protein. The sample lists 200,000 or so distinct CDR3 sequences; 31% were seen once. On this clonotype itself: Its antigen is unknown. A much more abundant neighbour one base away suggests this may be a read error.

General study results and limits: Tumor TCR diversity was below lymph nodes but above nontumor tissue. Luminal-like breast cancer showed significantly greater tumor-nontumor repertoire similarity than basal-like breast cancer did.

This clonotype was obtained from a female donor with breast cancer. Some clones in this sample may be carry-over from other donors' samples. Input material: axillary lymph node tissue.

The CDR3 protein is CASSQEGVQGSLHGYTF. CDR3 bases: TGTGCCAGCAGCCAAGAGGGAGTACAGGGGAGCCTCCATGGCTACACCTTC. This chain connects TRBV3-2 to TRBJ1-2; the table names TRBD1, a call not compared with the DNA. TRBV3-2 is noted as a pseudogene. The CDR3 runs 17 residues.